The source of this TCR beta chain is a study of cytomegalovirus exposure and HLA in healthy donors. The table lists this clone with a few counts. PCR employed 60 Vbeta and 13 Jbeta primers. Assay used: immunoSEQ multiplex PCR; TCRdb lists only in-frame clones, some missing. The repertoire holds 150,000 to 200,000 clones, around four fifths seen once, with around 1.3% in the top ten. The CDR3 has 13 residues. Between the trimmed V and J ends, which lost 1 base and 4 bases, there was a span of 7 bases. CDR1 is SGHTA, CDR2 FQGNSA, per germline. Sequencing used PBMCs. This chain links TRBV7-2 with TRBJ1-2; D unclear. The receptor comes from a woman in her twenties or thirties in good health and CMV-seronegative. The CDR3 loop is CASSLEQTYGYTF. DNA for the CDR3: TGTGCCAGCAGCTTAGAACAGACCTATGGCTACACCTTC.